This T cell receptor gamma chain emerged from a study of Vδ1+ human thymocytes. Points from the study as a whole: Thymic TRG and TRD repertoires appeared highly polyclonal.

Of note for this clone: Antigen: not known.

Extracted RNA was reverse transcribed into cDNA. The CDR3 regions were amplified by multiplex PCR from V-gene primers to a constant-region primer. TCRdb re-identified clones in the multiplex PCR reads via CATT. The sample shows tens of thousands of gamma-chain clones, roughly a fifth of them seen only once. The CDR3 covers 17 residues. The ends lost 0 bases at V and 3 bases at J; junction bases unmatched: 14. Germline-derived CDR1 and CDR2 are VINAFY and YDVSNSKD. V is TRGV5 and J is TRGJ1 or TRGJ2. Sequencing input: Vdelta1+ gamma-delta thymocytes from the thymus. This sample's subset: FACS-sorted CD3+ TCRalphabeta- TCRVdelta1+ TCRVdelta2- thymocytes. This TCR came from a boy under two years old who had congenital heart surgery. The CDR3 protein is CATWDRPFIHRYYKKLF. The CDR3 region has the DNA TGTGCCACCTGGGACAGGCCTTTTATCCACCGTTATTATAAGAAACTCTTT.